A selection of T cell receptor beta chains follows, all from one sample in a study of early T cells in non-severe SARS-CoV-2 infection. TCRdb re-called the 5' RACE reads with MiXCR, one entry per CDR3 protein. This sample has 45,000 to 50,000 distinct CDR3 sequences, with around 5.6% found just once. Material for sequencing was whole blood. These receptor sequences come from an adult who was a healthcare worker with PCR-confirmed SARS-CoV-2 infection or an uninfected control (not recorded which). CDR3s include the opening cysteine and the closing phenylalanine or tryptophan. The order of the fields is J gene, V gene, CDR3 protein.

TRBJ2-7 | TRBV19 | CATAVYEQYF
TRBJ2-1 | TRBV10-1 | CASAGFGGNEQFF
TRBJ1-5 | TRBV27 | CASSSTQGAREYSNQPQHF
TRBJ2-2 | TRBV7-3 | CASSLGGIAGELFF
TRBJ1-5 | TRBV20-1 | CSARGQSNQPQHF
TRBJ1-3 | TRBV27 | CASKSHDSNTIYF
TRBJ2-7 | TRBV29-1 | CSALHTPPSYEQYF
TRBJ1-4 | TRBV4-3 | CASSQDFYRGGDEKLFF
TRBJ1-1 | TRBV7-9 | CASSLASQGSTEAFF
TRBJ1-3 | TRBV20-1 | CSASDDYSENTIYF
TRBJ1-2 | TRBV25-1 | CASRAYNYGYTF
TRBJ2-5 | TRBV7-2 | CASSSPIRETQYF
TRBJ1-1 | TRBV7-2 | CASSRSQGFEAFF